This T cell receptor (beta chain) was profiled in a study of early T cells in non-severe SARS-CoV-2 infection. Study as a whole: Unsorted whole-blood RNA was sequenced in bulk, leaving chains unpaired. Study observations and caveats: Missing private and CD4 specificities, VDJdb matching favored anti-spike CD8 responses.

This clonotype was seen only a few times. Its specificity is unknown. The CDR3 loop spans 14 amino acids. V gave up 8 bases and J gave up 8 bases, with 16 bases separating them. CDR1 is MGHDK, CDR2 SYGVNS, per germline. The TCR library protocol was used to attach unique molecular identifiers. These identifiers were attached to individual cDNA molecules. TCRdb analysed the 5' RACE reads with MiXCR anew, one entry per CDR3 protein. The data contain about 80,000 distinct CDR3 sequences, about 13% of them singletons. The V call is TRBV25-1, the J call TRBJ1-6; possibly TRBD1 for D (6 bases). Material for sequencing was whole blood. This TCR came from an adult who was a healthcare worker with PCR-confirmed SARS-CoV-2 infection or an uninfected control (not recorded which). For the CDR3, the DNA is TGTGCCAGCCTTAGAGCAGGGGCGGATTCACCCCTCCACTTT. Translation gives CASLRAGADSPLHF.